These 17 T cell receptor beta chains originate from one sample sequenced in a study of T-cell reconstitution after alpha-beta-depleted transplantation in children. Using unique molecular identifiers, the investigators prepared the TCRbeta library. TCRdb reanalysed the PCR reads using MiXCR and keeps one entry per CDR3 protein. The profile shows 550,000 to 600,000 distinct CDR3 sequences, more than 20% of them singletons. This specimen consisted of PBMCs, mostly from graft donor cells, obtained 360 days after TCRalphabeta/CD19-depleted stem cell transplant. These receptors were taken from a boy in the first two years of life who had a stem cell transplant for acute myeloid leukemia, so the T cells may come from the graft donor.

The rearrangement uses TRBV11-2 and TRBJ2-3; D is perhaps TRBD2 (5 bases). Germline values: CDR1 SGHAT, CDR2 FQNNGV. This CDR3 comprises 12 residues. V was cut by 11 bases and J by 5 bases, with 14 bases left in between. CDR3 DNA sequence: TGTGCCTCCGAGCGGTTTCAAGATACGCAGTATTTT. This codes for CASERFQDTQYF.

This clonotype was observed at least ten times. The CDR3 protein is CSARDWNEQYF. CDR3 bases: TGCAGTGCTAGAGATTGGAACGAGCAGTACTTC. V and J are TRBV20-1 and TRBJ2-7; no clear D. Germline CDR1 reads DFQATT; CDR2 reads SNEGSKA (reference sequence). This CDR3 spans 11 amino acids. Trimming cost V 0 bases and J 5 bases, with 5 bases left between them.

The V gene is TRBV28, the J gene TRBJ1-6; D gene unclear. V gave up 6 bases and J gave up 4 bases, with 13 bases separating them. CDR1 and CDR2 (germline): MDHEN, SYDVKM. The CDR3 sequence is 15 residues long. The CDR3 bases are TGTGCCAGCAGAAAGGCAGCCGAGTATAATTCACCCCTCCACTTT. Its protein product is CASRKAAEYNSPLHF.

The V call is TRBV6-5, the J call TRBJ2-7; D uncertain. CDR3 length: 14 residues. V lost 3 bases and J lost 5, with 14 bases in between. Germline values: CDR1 MNHEY, CDR2 SVGAGI. CDR3 region: CASSYRPGTNEQYV. The CDR3 DNA sequence: TGTGCCAGCAGTTATCGTCCAGGTACCAACGAGCAGTACGTC.

This clonotype was seen ten or more times. The rearrangement joins TRBV12-3 or TRBV12-4 to TRBJ1-1; 7 bases line up with TRBD1. Trimming at V came to 6 bases and at J to 11 bases, leaving 12 bases not matched to a gene. The CDR3 is 13 amino acids. Here the CDR3 reads CASSPQGSQEAFF. DNA of the CDR3: TGTGCCAGCAGCCCACAGGGGAGTCAGGAGGCTTTCTTT.

Remarks on this clonotype: At one end the junction does not follow the germline gene, possibly because of a read error. V usage is TRBV9 and J usage is TRBJ1-1; the D gene is possibly TRBD1 (5 bases). This CDR3 has 13 residues. The V gene's germline CDR1 is SGDLS and CDR2 YYNGEE. The CDR3 loop reads CASSVGGITESFF. In DNA form, the CDR3 reads TGTGCCAGCAGCGTCGGGGGGATCACTGAATCTTTCTTT.

The chain is built from TRBV20-1 and TRBJ1-2, with D possibly being TRBD1 (5 bases). Trimming pared 4 bases from V and 7 bases from J, leaving 16 bases between. The CDR3 is made up of 13 amino acids. CDR1 is DFQATT and CDR2 is SNEGSKA in the germline V gene (reference sequence). Written as DNA, the CDR3 is TGCAGTGCTACCCCAGGGAATCAGGGTGGCTACACCTTC. It yields the protein CSATPGNQGGYTF.

This clonotype was detected ten times or more. The genes are TRBV7-2 and TRBJ2-5; unclear D gene. Deletions cut 5 bases from V and 5 bases from J, with 18 bases between. The CDR3 contains 15 residues. Germline V lookup: CDR1 SGHTA, CDR2 FQGNSA. CDR3: CASSVGPVKTETQYF. The CDR3 DNA sequence: TGTGCCAGCAGCGTTGGGCCGGTGAAGACGGAGACCCAGTACTTC.

This rearrangement joins TRBV12-3 or TRBV12-4 to TRBJ1-3, with D tentatively TRBD1 (6 bases). Trimming stripped 6 bases from V and 4 bases from J, with 16 bases between. This CDR3 spans 15 amino acids. The CDR3: CASRDGGTGGNTIYF. The CDR3 nucleotides read TGTGCCAGCAGGGATGGGGGCACAGGGGGAAACACCATATATTTT.

This clonotype has a handful of counts. V usage is TRBV5-5 and J usage is TRBJ2-3, with 9 bases matching TRBD2. Germline loops: CDR1 SGHKS, CDR2 YYEKEE (reference sequence). With 2 bases clipped from V and 1 base from J, the junction kept 5 bases outside the gene matches. This CDR3 has 16 amino acids. The CDR3 bases are TGTGCCAGCAGCTTCTCTTCTAGCGGGGGCACAGATACGCAGTATTTT. It codes for CASSFSSSGGTDTQYF.

The chain combines TRBV12-3 or TRBV12-4 with TRBJ2-3; D is possibly TRBD1 (6 bases). V was shortened by 5 bases and J by 6 bases, with 21 bases between the two germline ends. CDR3 size: 16 residues. CDR3 sequence: CASSPLGDGTRDTQYF. CDR3 sequence (DNA): TGTGCCAGCAGTCCTTTGGGGGACGGGACAAGGGATACGCAGTATTTT.

The sample holds many counts of this clonotype. The CDR3 bases are TGTGCCAGCTCACCGATAAAACTCCCAACCAATACGCAGTATTTT. Encoded protein: CASSPIKLPTNTQYF. The chain couples TRBV18 to TRBJ2-3; D is ambiguous. V was trimmed by 3 bases and J by 7 bases, leaving 17 bases between them. CDR1 is KGHSH, CDR2 LQKENI, per germline. This CDR3 has 15 residues.

The gene calls are TRBV7-7 and TRBJ2-3; perhaps TRBD1 as D (6 bases). V dropped 5 bases and J dropped 4 bases, with 13 bases sitting between them. This CDR3 region has 14 residues. Germline-derived CDR1 and CDR2 are SSHAT and FNYEAQ (reference sequence). Written as DNA, the CDR3 is TGTGCCAGCAGCATCACAGGGTACTCAGATACGCAGTATTTT. This gives the protein CASSITGYSDTQYF.

In its sample, this clonotype was seen once. The chain employs TRBV12-3 or TRBV12-4 and TRBJ2-3; the D gene is possibly TRBD2 (5 bases). V was pared by 7 bases and J by 6 bases, with 17 bases between. This CDR3 is 14 amino acids long. As DNA, the CDR3 is TGTGCCAGCATGCCAGGACTGTCGCGGGATACGCAGTATTTT. Amino acids: CASMPGLSRDTQYF.

The rearrangement links TRBV5-1 to TRBJ2-3, with 7 bases identical to TRBD1. Germline V gene lookup returns CDR1 SGHRS and CDR2 YFSETQ. Losses at the gene ends were 3 bases for V and 10 bases for J; bases not matched to a gene: 14. This CDR3 has 15 amino acids. CDR3 DNA sequence: TGCGCCAGCAGCTACCGGGACAGACAATGTATGGCGCAGTATTTT. It translates to CASSYRDRQCMAQYF.

This clonotype was counted between two and nine times. The rearrangement joins TRBV20-1 to TRBJ1-5; TRBD1 agrees at 7 bases. Germline V lookup: CDR1 DFQATT, CDR2 SNEGSKA (reference sequence). The CDR3 is 15 residues long. Unmatched junction bases numbered 14, after V lost 5 bases and J lost 7 bases. The CDR3 protein is CSAAGQVRLGQPQHF. CDR3 bases: TGCAGTGCTGCAGGACAGGTTCGTCTGGGGCAGCCCCAGCATTTT.

This clonotype appeared many times. The CDR3 reads CSVEKGVNQETQYF. The CDR3 DNA reads TGCAGCGTTGAAAAGGGGGTGAACCAAGAGACCCAGTACTTC. The V call is TRBV29-1, the J call TRBJ2-5; perhaps TRBD1 as D (6 bases). There are 14 residues in the CDR3. Trimming took off 2 bases at V and 0 bases at J, with 10 bases between the two ends. Germline loops: CDR1 SQVTM, CDR2 ANQGSEA.